This TCR beta chain was identified during a study of blood T cell repertoires in COVID-19. Study overall: Specimens from acute and convalescent COVID-19 originated in the United States, Italy and Spain. PBMCs, B-cell-depleted T cells, or T cells provided the cDNA or gDNA that made up the material.

Germline V gives CDR1 MDHEN, CDR2 SYDVKM. V gave up 5 bases and J gave up 5 bases; unmatched junction bases: 8. This CDR3 is 14 amino acids long. Profiling relied on immunoSEQ multiplex PCR, and the TCRdb table lists in-frame clones only, not all of them. Here the sample spans approximately 300,000 clones, 89% being singletons. In terms of age and location, participants ranged from about 18 to 95 years and lived in about two dozen US areas. Sequencing was performed on PBMCs or T cells enriched from blood (not recorded which). This sequence was found in a man aged 55 to 70 who had recovered from COVID-19. The rearrangement joins TRBV28 to TRBJ1-2, with TRBD1 identical over 7 bases. The CDR3: CASSTQTGRYGYTF. The CDR3 DNA follows: TGTGCCAGCAGTACCCAGACAGGGAGATATGGCTACACCTTC.